The 25 T cell receptor beta chains below were found in one sample sequenced in a study of T cell responses to AZD1222 COVID-19 vaccine. TCRdb's copy holds only in-frame clones and misses some; the assay was immunoSEQ multiplex PCR. Among 95,000 to 150,000 clones listed, 90% were seen once. Sequencing used peripheral blood, obtained on day 0 of AZD1222 vaccination. These receptors all come from an adult in good health.

This chain connects TRBV28 to TRBJ1-6; D gene uncertain. Trimming cost V 6 bases and J 7 bases, with 7 bases left between them. Germline V gene sequence: CDR1 MDHEN, CDR2 SYDVKM. The CDR3 runs to 12 residues. The CDR3 here is CASSESNSPLHF. The DNA for the CDR3 is TGTGCCAGCAGCGAGTCGAATTCACCCCTCCACTTT.

The V gene is TRBV6-4, the J gene TRBJ2-3, with a weak D call TRBD2 (5 bases). The germline V and J ends were trimmed by 0 bases and 2 bases, with 9 bases remaining between them. The CDR3 is 15 residues long. The V gene's germline CDR1 is MRHNA and CDR2 SNTAGT. The CDR3 region is CASSDSGGPTDTQYF. The CDR3 region has the DNA TGTGCCAGCAGTGACTCGGGCGGGCCCACAGATACGCAGTATTTT.

The CDR3 coding sequence is TGTGCCGGCCACGTTCGCACTGAAGCTTTCTTT. This codes for CAGHVRTEAFF. The gene calls are TRBV30 and TRBJ1-1; D is unclear. From germline, CDR1 is GTSNPN and CDR2 SVGIG (reference sequence). The CDR3 length is 11 residues. V was shortened by 8 bases and J by 4 bases, with 11 bases between the two germline ends.

The chain links TRBV28 to TRBJ2-5; either TRBD1 or TRBD2 may supply D (7 bases each). The germline gives CDR1 MDHEN, CDR2 SYDVKM. Trimming pared 2 bases from V and 3 bases from J, leaving 16 bases between. This CDR3 has 16 residues. Here the CDR3 reads CASSLGDAGGEETQYF. DNA of the CDR3: TGTGCCAGCAGTTTAGGGGATGCAGGGGGGGAAGAGACCCAGTACTTC.

This chain uses TRBV12-3 or TRBV12-4 with TRBJ2-1; perhaps TRBD1 as D (6 bases). The ends were cut back, 6 bases at V and 9 bases at J, with 15 bases in the middle. This CDR3 is built from 13 residues. The chain's CDR3 is CASRPSGAGEQFF. In DNA, the CDR3 is TGTGCCAGCAGGCCTTCAGGGGCGGGTGAGCAGTTCTTC.

V is TRBV6-5 and J is TRBJ2-1; no firm D call. The CDR3 consists of 13 residues. The germline V gene encodes CDR1 MNHEY and CDR2 SVGAGI. Trimming shortened V by 7 bases and J by 4 bases, and 11 bases separated the two germline ends. Here the CDR3 reads CASMETEYNEQFF. Written as DNA, the CDR3 is TGTGCCAGCATGGAGACCGAATACAATGAGCAGTTCTTC.

The chain is built from TRBV10-3 and TRBJ2-2; D is ambiguous. Trimming pared 10 bases from V and 0 bases from J, leaving 6 bases between. This CDR3 spans 12 amino acids. Germline values: CDR1 ENHRY, CDR2 SYGVKD. The CDR3 reads CATRSNTGELFF. The CDR3 bases are TGTGCCACACGGTCGAACACCGGGGAGCTGTTTTTT.

The V call is TRBV6-1, the J call TRBJ2-7; TRBD1 matches at 9 bases. Germline lookup yields CDR1 MNHNS and CDR2 SASEGT. V was pared by 0 bases and J by 5 bases, with 11 bases of the junction left unmatched. The CDR3 has 17 residues. Here the CDR3 DNA reads TGTGCCAGCAGTGAAGCGCTAACGACAGGGGGTGGCGACGAGCAGTACTTC. Residues: CASSEALTTGGGDEQYF.

This clone was seen a few times. This rearrangement joins TRBV4-1 to TRBJ2-2, with D unclear. The CDR3 covers 14 residues. V was cut by 8 bases and J by 0 bases, with 10 bases left in between. CDR1 and CDR2 (germline): MGHRA, YSYEKL. CDR3 bases: TGCGCCAGCGCCCGGCCTACGAACACCGGGGAGCTGTTTTTT. Translated, it gives CASARPTNTGELFF.

The rearrangement joins TRBV2 to TRBJ1-4, with D perhaps TRBD1 (5 bases). V lost 4 bases and J lost 5, with 11 bases in between. Per the germline V gene, CDR1 is SNHLY and CDR2 is FYNNEI. The CDR3 covers 14 residues. In nucleotides, the CDR3 is TGTGCCAGCAGTGGAGGGGCTTTGAATGAAAAACTGTTTTTT. It is translated as CASSGGALNEKLFF. The full variable domain, rest sourced from reference TRBV2 and TRBJ1-4, is EPEVTQTPSHQVTQMGQEVILRCVPISNHLYFYWYRQILGQKVEFLVSFYNNEISEKSEIFDDQFSVERPDGSNFTLKIRSTKLEDSAMYFCASSGGALNEKLFFGSGTQLSVL.

The chain recombines TRBV5-4 with TRBJ2-3; D perhaps matches TRBD1 (6 bases). V shed 3 bases and J shed 2 bases, with 13 bases lying between them. Germline CDR1 and CDR2: SGHNT and YYREEE (reference sequence). The CDR3 totals 15 residues. CDR3 sequence (DNA): TGTGCCAGCAGCTCCTACAGGGTCCCCACAGATACGCAGTATTTT. It codes for CASSSYRVPTDTQYF.

This clone appeared many times. V and J are TRBV4-2 and TRBJ2-1; 7 bases agree with TRBD2. Losses at the gene ends were 0 bases for V and 5 bases for J; bases not matched to a gene: 4. The germline CDR1 and CDR2 sequences are LGHNA and YNFKEQ. This CDR3 has 15 residues. Here the CDR3 DNA reads TGTGCCAGCAGCCAAGATCCGACTAGCCACAATGAGCAGTTCTTC. It translates to CASSQDPTSHNEQFF.

This rearrangement joins TRBV5-6 to TRBJ1-1; TRBD1 matches 7 bases. In germline, CDR1 is SGHDT, CDR2 YYEEEE. The CDR3 extends over 13 amino acids. Trimming removed 4 bases from V and 7 bases from J; junction bases left unmatched: 7. DNA of the CDR3: TGTGCCAGCAGCCTAATCGGGACAGATGAAGCTTTCTTT. As protein: CASSLIGTDEAFF.

The chain joins TRBV10-3 to TRBJ1-4; weak D call: TRBD1 (6 bases). There are 15 residues in the CDR3. V was cut by 6 bases and J by 6 bases, with 17 bases left in between. Germline V lookup: CDR1 ENHRY, CDR2 SYGVKD. Here the CDR3 DNA reads TGTGCCATCAGCAGCCTGACAGGCCAATATGAAAAACTGTTTTTT. Its translation is CAISSLTGQYEKLFF.

The CDR3 nucleotides read TGTGCCAGTAGTATCACTAGCGGGAGAGGTGAGCAGTTCTTC. Residues: CASSITSGRGEQFF. This sequence joins TRBV19 and TRBJ2-1; 11 bases are shared with TRBD2. CDR1 is LNHDA, CDR2 SQIVND, per germline (reference sequence). With 3 bases clipped from V and 9 bases from J, the junction kept 4 bases outside the gene matches. The CDR3 length is 14 residues.

This clone appeared once. The chain combines TRBV5-1 with TRBJ2-2, with TRBD2 matching over 12 bases. The junction had 4 bases not matched to a gene; V was cut back by 5 bases and J by 5 bases. Germline V CDR1 and CDR2: SGHRS, YFSETQ. The CDR3 length is 15 residues. The CDR3 loop reads CASSLTSGSTGELFF. CDR3 bases: TGCGCCAGCAGTTTGACTAGCGGGAGTACCGGGGAGCTGTTTTTT.

The CDR3 protein is CASSRSRGRNEQYF. The DNA of the CDR3 is TGTGCCAGCAGCCGATCCAGGGGTAGGAACGAGCAGTACTTC. The chain has TRBV6-5 and TRBJ2-7, with D maybe TRBD1 (6 bases). Germline V gene sequence: CDR1 MNHEY, CDR2 SVGAGI. With 6 bases removed from V and 5 bases from J, the gap between germline ends came to 17 bases. The CDR3 runs 14 residues.

This CDR3 is CAWSPLGGLVTEAFF. The CDR3, as DNA: TGTGCCTGGAGCCCACTAGGAGGGCTGGTCACTGAAGCTTTCTTT. The chain combines TRBV30 with TRBJ1-1, with D unresolved. The V gene's germline CDR1 is GTSNPN and CDR2 SVGIG (reference sequence). V lost 3 bases and J 4 bases, leaving 18 bases between the germline ends. This CDR3 is 15 amino acids long.

The rearrangement links TRBV19 to TRBJ1-5; D not resolved. This CDR3 is built from 16 residues. From germline, CDR1 is LNHDA and CDR2 SQIVND (reference sequence). The germline V and J ends were trimmed by 5 bases and 1 base, with 15 bases remaining between them. In nucleotides, the CDR3 is TGTGCCAGTAGTCCGCGACAAATACGAAGCAATCAGCCCCAGCATTTT. Protein sequence: CASSPRQIRSNQPQHF. Looking up the rest from reference TRBV19 and TRBJ1-5 gives the full variable domain: DGGITQSPKYLFRKEGQNVTLSCEQNLNHDAMYWYRQDPGQGLRLIYYSQIVNDFQKGDIAEGYSVSREKKESFPLTVTSAQKNPTAFYLCASSPRQIRSNQPQHFGDGTRLSIL.

The chain combines TRBV28 with TRBJ2-1; a possible D gene is TRBD2 (6 bases). CDR1 and CDR2 from the germline V gene are MDHEN and SYDVKM. V was trimmed by 6 bases and J by 3 bases, leaving 12 bases between them. The CDR3 sequence is 14 residues long. The CDR3 bases are TGTGCCAGCAGGTCATTCGGGGGCTACAATGAGCAGTTCTTC. Its protein is CASRSFGGYNEQFF.

V usage is TRBV6-5 and J usage is TRBJ2-1; D tentatively reads TRBD1 or TRBD2 (5 bases each). CDR3 size: 15 residues. V gave up 8 bases and J gave up 4 bases, with 18 bases separating them. The germline V gene encodes CDR1 MNHEY and CDR2 SVGAGI. The CDR3 is CASSPLGRIYNEQFF. CDR3 bases: TGTGCCAGCTCCCCCCTGGGACGGATATACAATGAGCAGTTCTTC.

This clone was detected only once. The chain is built from TRBV7-9 and TRBJ2-1; 13 bases are shared with TRBD2. V gave up 6 bases and J gave up 10 bases; unmatched junction bases: 3. This CDR3 has 13 residues. Germline CDR1 and CDR2: SEHNR and FQNEAQ (reference sequence). DNA of the CDR3: TGTGCCAGCAGACCGGGACTAGCGGGAGAGCAGTTCTTC. Encoded protein: CASRPGLAGEQFF.

V is TRBV28 and J is TRBJ1-4; D remains ambiguous. V was pared by 6 bases and J by 3 bases, with 11 bases between. This CDR3 is built from 14 residues. From germline, CDR1 is MDHEN and CDR2 SYDVKM. The CDR3 DNA is TGTGCCAGCAGACCAGGTTGGGCTAATGAAAAACTGTTTTTT. Translating it yields CASRPGWANEKLFF.

CDR3 sequence (DNA): TGTGCCAGCAGCTTAGGAGCGGAATCCTACAATGAGCAGTTCTTC. It is translated as CASSLGAESYNEQFF. V is TRBV7-2 and J is TRBJ2-1; tentatively, D is TRBD2 (5 bases). From germline, CDR1 is SGHTA and CDR2 FQGNSA. Trimming removed 1 base from V and 1 base from J, with 8 bases in between. The CDR3 loop spans 15 amino acids.

The rearrangement links TRBV5-1 to TRBJ2-5, with D possibly being TRBD1 or TRBD2 (6 bases each). The V gene lost 1 base and the J gene lost 5 bases, with 12 bases spanning the gap. Germline CDR1 SGHRS, CDR2 YFSETQ. This CDR3 is 14 amino acids long. The CDR3 region has the DNA TGCGCCAGCAGCTTGAGGGGGGCGAGGGAGACCCAGTACTTC. It encodes CASSLRGARETQYF.